Here is one T cell receptor beta chain with its context. Its antigen has not been determined. No clone much larger than this one lies a single base away; base qualities are absent. The data were taken from a study of regulatory T cells in long-lasting Graves disease (dated by TCRdb to the early 2020s). Background for the entire study: Persistent Graves' disease was defined as antithyroid drug treatment for over 5 years with persistently positive TSH receptor autoantibodies. On average, persistent Graves' disease patients in the clinical cohort had been on antithyroid drugs for about 10.3 years. The study was conducted in China and was registered as a clinical trial. Peripheral blood TCR sequencing and RNA sequencing compared persistent Graves' disease patients with newly diagnosed Graves' disease patients. A total of roughly 35 samples were covered by TCR sequencing, comprising some 13 persistent and approximately 20 newly diagnosed Graves' disease patients.

Overall study outcomes, separate from this receptor: Because the primary lesion, thyroid tissue, could not be accessed, the study looked at peripheral blood alone. The authors acknowledged the small sample size as a limitation that may reduce accuracy. Sequencing and analysis were restricted to the TCR beta chain. Persistent disease showed preferential use of TRBV28, TRBJ1-2 and TRBJ2-5, whereas newly diagnosed disease favored TRBV20-1 and TRBJ2-1. Persistent Graves' disease patients showed lower TCR Shannon entropy and fewer highly expanded clones than newly diagnosed patients, suggesting clonal expansion. More public clonotypes were shared among persistent patients (fewer than 3,000) than among newly diagnosed patients (roughly 1,000).

The CDR3, from cysteine to phenylalanine, totals 13 residues. Of all the DNA, just the CDR3 is kept, 39 bases in frame from base 1. Germline trimming amounts to 5 bases on V and 7 bases on J, with 3 as the count of junction bases outside the gene matches. Taken with the paper, the label for time point translates to: persistent/refractory GD, antithyroid drugs over 5 years with positive TRAb. For both TCR sequencing and RNA sequencing, RNA was extracted from PBMCs using TRIzol. The diagnosis of Graves' disease followed American Thyroid Association guidelines. Recruitment of patients was carried out at an endocrinology department in Xi'an, China. From each patient, 8 to 10 milliliters of peripheral blood was collected into an EDTA anticoagulant tube. PBMCs were isolated by Ficoll Paque Plus density gradient separation without further T cell sorting. An Agilent 2100 Bioanalyzer and agarose gel were used to check RNA quality, and a NanoDrop 2000 was used to measure RNA concentration.

The library was built by means of multiplex PCR. This sample was sequenced with an Illumina HiSeq 4000. CDR3 regions were amplified by Arm-PCR with iRepertoire HTBI primers to construct TCR beta libraries. Before sequencing, the PCR products underwent gel purification. The authors processed their data as follows. Across samples, around 58 TRBV and roughly 13 TRBJ segments were identified and used for gene usage analysis of CDR3 amino acid clonotypes. Filtered high-quality paired reads were merged into contigs using COPE and FqMerger. BLAST was used to align contigs to IMGT TRBV, TRBD and TRBJ reference genes, and CDR3 was defined according to IMGT. Any clonotype with a frequency above 0.1% was classified as a highly expanded clone. Shannon entropy was used to measure repertoire diversity, and the Gini coefficient was used to measure V-J evenness. Clonotypes shared by more than one individual were considered public. The public reads were quality trimmed at Q25 with fastp and then assembled into clones with MiXCR by TCRdb, keeping productive beta chains. For every CDR3 protein sequence, its rows merge into one entry that carries the most common genes and DNA. These V and J calls originate from TCRdb's pipeline instead of the authors' own analysis. Here the sample has about 470,000 distinct CDR3 sequences; 20% occur a single time. 7% to 9.5% of the sample lies in the top ten.

In this chain, TRBV12-3 or TRBV12-4 is recombined with TRBJ2-1, with 9 central nucleotides matching TRBD1. This receptor was obtained from a female donor with Graves disease. Specimen: peripheral blood mononuclear cells (PBMCs), collected when the disease was refractory, from a patient treated with antithyroid drugs. The CDR3 protein is CASSEGQGNEQFF. DNA sequence: TGTGCCAGCAGTGAGGGACAGGGAAATGAGCAGTTCTTC.